This T cell receptor beta chain is drawn from a study of blood T cells in healthy people across ages. Trimming stripped 1 base from V and 7 bases from J, with 26 bases between. The CDR3 length is 19 residues. The germline gives CDR1 SGHTA, CDR2 FQGNSA. Alongside a J-beta primer mix, a sample-barcoded 5' primer served in a second PCR lasting roughly 6 to 12 cycles. TCRdb re-analysed the 5' RACE reads in MiXCR, keeping a single row per CDR3 protein. The data contain over 550,000 distinct CDR3 sequences, about 30% of them singletons. This receptor was identified in a woman aged 80 or over in good health. Sequencing was performed on blood. The chain recombines TRBV7-2 with TRBJ2-1; D might be TRBD1 or TRBD2, each matching 6 bases. CDR3 sequence reads: CASSLGRLRQGSRGNEQFF. The DNA for the CDR3 is TGTGCCAGCAGCTTAGGCCGGCTCCGGCAGGGGTCCCGGGGGAATGAGCAGTTCTTC.